Included here is one TCR beta chain sequence, with context. Antigen unknown. The CDR3 runs 14 residues. Germline-derived CDR1 and CDR2 are LNHDA and SQIVND (reference sequence). Deletions cut 5 bases from V and 1 base from J, with 11 bases between. This entry comes from a study of PD-L1 blockade in urothelial cancer. For the study at large: In the mid-2010s, patients got going on atezolizumab, taking 1,200 mg intravenously every 3 weeks. Patients arrived having already received 0 to 3 prior chemotherapy regimens. Whole-study results and caveats: Durable-benefit cases showed more tumor-associated blood clone expansion at 3 weeks.

Time point meaning: pretreatment peripheral blood. Data came from immunoSEQ multiplex PCR; TCRdb stores just in-frame clones and leaves some out. The sample has about 130,000 clones; about 88% are singletons. The receptor's source is a man aged 50 to 60 with urothelial cancer. The sample in question was PBMCs, obtained around atezolizumab (anti-PD-L1) treatment. V and J are TRBV19 and TRBJ1-1, with D maybe TRBD1 (5 bases). The CDR3 sequence is CASSAGRQNTEAFF. The CDR3 DNA sequence: TGTGCCAGTAGTGCGGGACGGCAGAACACTGAAGCTTTCTTT. The full variable domain, completed using reference TRBV19 and TRBJ1-1, is DGGITQSPKYLFRKEGQNVTLSCEQNLNHDAMYWYRQDPGQGLRLIYYSQIVNDFQKGDIAEGYSVSREKKESFPLTVTSAQKNPTAFYLCASSAGRQNTEAFFGQGTRLTVV.